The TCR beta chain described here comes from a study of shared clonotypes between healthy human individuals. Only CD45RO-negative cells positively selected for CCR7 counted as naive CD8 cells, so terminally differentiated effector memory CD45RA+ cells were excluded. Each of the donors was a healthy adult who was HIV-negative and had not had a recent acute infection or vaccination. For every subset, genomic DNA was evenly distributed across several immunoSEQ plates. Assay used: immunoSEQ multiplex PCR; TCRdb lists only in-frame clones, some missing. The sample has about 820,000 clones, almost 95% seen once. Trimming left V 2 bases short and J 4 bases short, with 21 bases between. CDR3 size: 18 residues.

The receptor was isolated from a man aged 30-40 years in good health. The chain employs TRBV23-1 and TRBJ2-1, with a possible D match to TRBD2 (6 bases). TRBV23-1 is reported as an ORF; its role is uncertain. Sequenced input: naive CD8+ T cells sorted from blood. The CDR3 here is CASSQRDRELTPYNEQFF. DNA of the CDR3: TGCGCCAGCAGTCAAAGAGATCGGGAGCTCACTCCGTACAATGAGCAGTTCTTC.